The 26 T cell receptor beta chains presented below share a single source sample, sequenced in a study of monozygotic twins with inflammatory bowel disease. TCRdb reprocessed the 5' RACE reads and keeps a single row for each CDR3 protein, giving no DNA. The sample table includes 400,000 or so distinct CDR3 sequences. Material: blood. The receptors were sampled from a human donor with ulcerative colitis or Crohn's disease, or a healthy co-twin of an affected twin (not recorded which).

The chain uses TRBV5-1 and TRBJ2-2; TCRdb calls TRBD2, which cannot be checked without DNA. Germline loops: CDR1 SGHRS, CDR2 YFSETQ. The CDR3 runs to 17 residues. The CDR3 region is CASSYGTSGTNTGELFF.

CDR3: CASTPMGQGPEQETQYF. This chain connects TRBV11-2 to TRBJ2-5; TCRdb returns TRBD1, unconfirmable since there is no DNA. CDR1 SGHAT and CDR2 FQNNGV come from the germline V gene. The length of the CDR3 is 17 residues.

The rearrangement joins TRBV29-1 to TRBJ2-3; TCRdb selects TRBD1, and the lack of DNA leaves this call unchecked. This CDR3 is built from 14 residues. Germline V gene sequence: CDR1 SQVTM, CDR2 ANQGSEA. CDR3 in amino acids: CSAGGGQGTDTQYF.

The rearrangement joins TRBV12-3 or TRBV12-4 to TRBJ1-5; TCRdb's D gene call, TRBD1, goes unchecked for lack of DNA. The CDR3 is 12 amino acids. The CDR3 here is CASVRGGQPQHF.

This CDR3 is CASSFGGAGVDEQFF. This chain links TRBV12-3 or TRBV12-4 with TRBJ2-1; the D call from TCRdb, TRBD1, cannot be confirmed without DNA. This CDR3 spans 15 amino acids.

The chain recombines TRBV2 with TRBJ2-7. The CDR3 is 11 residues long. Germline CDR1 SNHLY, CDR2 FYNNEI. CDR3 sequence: CASSETDEQYF.

CDR3 residues: CSVEDRRNTEAFF. V gene TRBV29-1 combines with J gene TRBJ1-1. Germline CDR1 is SQVTM and CDR2 is ANQGSEA. CDR3 length: 13 residues.

The CDR3 sequence is CASSLDSFIGNTEAFF. The chain is built from TRBV7-2 and TRBJ1-1. The germline CDR1 and CDR2 sequences are SGHTA and FQGNSA. This CDR3 is 16 amino acids long.

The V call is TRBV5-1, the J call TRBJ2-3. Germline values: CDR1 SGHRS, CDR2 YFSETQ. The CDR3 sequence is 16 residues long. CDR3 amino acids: CASSLATVASTDTQYF.

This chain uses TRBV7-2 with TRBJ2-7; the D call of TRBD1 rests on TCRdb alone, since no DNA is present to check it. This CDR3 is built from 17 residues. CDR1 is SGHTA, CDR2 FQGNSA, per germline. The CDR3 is CASSLAPGSPLIYEQYF.

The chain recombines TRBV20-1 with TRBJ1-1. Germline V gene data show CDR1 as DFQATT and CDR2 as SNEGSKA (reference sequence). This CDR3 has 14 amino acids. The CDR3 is CSARDSSGNTEAFF.

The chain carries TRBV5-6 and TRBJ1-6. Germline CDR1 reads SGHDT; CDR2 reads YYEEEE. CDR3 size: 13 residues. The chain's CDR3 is CASSSLDNSPLHF.

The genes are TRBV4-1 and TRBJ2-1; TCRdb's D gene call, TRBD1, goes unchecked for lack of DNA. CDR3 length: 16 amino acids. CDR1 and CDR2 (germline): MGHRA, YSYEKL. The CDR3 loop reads CASSQEGANRYNEQFF.

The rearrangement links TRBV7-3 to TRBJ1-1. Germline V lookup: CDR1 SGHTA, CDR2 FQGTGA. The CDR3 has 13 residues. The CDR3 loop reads CASSITGNTEAFF.

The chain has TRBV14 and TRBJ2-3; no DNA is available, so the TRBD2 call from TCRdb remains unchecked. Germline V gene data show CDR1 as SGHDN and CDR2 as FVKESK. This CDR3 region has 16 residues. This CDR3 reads CASSQGRPSSTDTQYF.

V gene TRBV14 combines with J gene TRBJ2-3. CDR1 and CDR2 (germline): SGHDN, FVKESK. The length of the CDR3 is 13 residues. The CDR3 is CASSQDTWDTQYF. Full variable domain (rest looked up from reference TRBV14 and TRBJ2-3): EAGVTQFPSHSVIEKGQTVTLRCDPISGHDNLYWYRRVMGKEIKFLLHFVKESKQDESGMPNNRFLAERTGGTYSTLKVQPAELEDSGVYFCASSQDTWDTQYFGPGTRLTVL.

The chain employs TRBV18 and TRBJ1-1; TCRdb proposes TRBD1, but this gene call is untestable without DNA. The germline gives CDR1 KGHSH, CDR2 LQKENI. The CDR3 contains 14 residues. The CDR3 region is CASSPGQTNTEAFF.

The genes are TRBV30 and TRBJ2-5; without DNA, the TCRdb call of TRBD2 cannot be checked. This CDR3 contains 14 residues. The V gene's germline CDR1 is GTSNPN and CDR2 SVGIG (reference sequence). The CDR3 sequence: CASGLAGGGETQYF.

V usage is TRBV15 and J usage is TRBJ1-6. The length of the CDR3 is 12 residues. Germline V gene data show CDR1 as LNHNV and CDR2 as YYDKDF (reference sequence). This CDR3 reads CATATANSPLHF.

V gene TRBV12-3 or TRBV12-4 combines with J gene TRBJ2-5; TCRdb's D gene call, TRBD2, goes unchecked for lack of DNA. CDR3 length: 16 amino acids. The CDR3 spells CASSLIVLAGQETQYF.

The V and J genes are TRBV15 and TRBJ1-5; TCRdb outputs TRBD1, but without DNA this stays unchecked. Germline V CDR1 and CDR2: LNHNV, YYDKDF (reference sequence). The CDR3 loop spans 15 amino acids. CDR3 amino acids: CATSGGQGAYQPQHF.

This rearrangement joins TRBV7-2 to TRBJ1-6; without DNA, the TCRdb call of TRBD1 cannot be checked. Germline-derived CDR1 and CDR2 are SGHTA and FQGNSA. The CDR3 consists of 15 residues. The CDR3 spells CASSARQFYNSPLHF.

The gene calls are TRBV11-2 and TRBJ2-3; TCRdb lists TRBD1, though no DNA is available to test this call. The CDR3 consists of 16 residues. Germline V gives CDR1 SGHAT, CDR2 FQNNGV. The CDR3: CASSLDWGAGTDTQYF.

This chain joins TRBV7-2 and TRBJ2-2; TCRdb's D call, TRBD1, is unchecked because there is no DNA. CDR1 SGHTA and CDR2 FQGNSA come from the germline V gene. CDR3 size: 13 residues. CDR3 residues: CASRDRTHGELFF.

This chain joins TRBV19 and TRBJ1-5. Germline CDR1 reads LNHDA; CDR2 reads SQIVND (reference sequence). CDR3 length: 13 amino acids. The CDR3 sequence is CASSIQSNQPQHF.

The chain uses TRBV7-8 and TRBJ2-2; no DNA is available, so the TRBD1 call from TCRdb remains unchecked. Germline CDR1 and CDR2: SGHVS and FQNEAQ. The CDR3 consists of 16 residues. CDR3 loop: CASSLATGSNTGELFF.